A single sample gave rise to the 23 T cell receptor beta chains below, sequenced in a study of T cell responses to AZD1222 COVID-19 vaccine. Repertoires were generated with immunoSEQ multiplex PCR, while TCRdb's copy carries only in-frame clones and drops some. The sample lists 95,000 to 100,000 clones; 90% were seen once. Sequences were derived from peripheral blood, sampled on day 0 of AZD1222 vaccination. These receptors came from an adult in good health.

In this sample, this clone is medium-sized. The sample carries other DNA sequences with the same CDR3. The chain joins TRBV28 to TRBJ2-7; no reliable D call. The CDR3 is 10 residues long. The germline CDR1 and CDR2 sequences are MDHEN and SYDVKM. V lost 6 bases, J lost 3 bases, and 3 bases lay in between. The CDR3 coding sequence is TGTGCCAGCAGCCGCTACGAGCAGTACTTC. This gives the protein CASSRYEQYF.

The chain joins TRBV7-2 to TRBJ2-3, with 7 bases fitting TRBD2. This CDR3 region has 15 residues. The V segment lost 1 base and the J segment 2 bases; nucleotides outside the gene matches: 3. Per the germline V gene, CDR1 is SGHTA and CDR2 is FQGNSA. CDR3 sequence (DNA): TGTGCCAGCAGCTTAGAGGGGAGGGACACAGATACGCAGTATTTT. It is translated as CASSLEGRDTDTQYF. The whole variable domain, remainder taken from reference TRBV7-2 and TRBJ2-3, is GAGVSQSPSNKVTEKGKDVELRCDPISGHTALYWYRQSLGQGLEFLIYFQGNSAPDKSGLPSDRFSAERTGGSVSTLTIQRTQQEDSAVYLCASSLEGRDTDTQYFGPGTRLTVL.

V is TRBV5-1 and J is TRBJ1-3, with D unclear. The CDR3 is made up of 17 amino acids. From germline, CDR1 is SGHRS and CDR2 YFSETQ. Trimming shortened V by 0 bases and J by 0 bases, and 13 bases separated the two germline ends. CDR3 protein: CASSLELPLDSGNTIYF. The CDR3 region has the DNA TGCGCCAGCAGCTTGGAACTACCTCTCGACTCTGGAAACACCATATATTTT.

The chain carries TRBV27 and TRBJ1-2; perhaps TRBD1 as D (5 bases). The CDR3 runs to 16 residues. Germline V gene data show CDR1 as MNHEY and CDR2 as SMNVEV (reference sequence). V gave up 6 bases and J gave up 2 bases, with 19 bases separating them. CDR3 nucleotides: TGTGCCAGCAGCCAACGGCAGGGAGAGAGGAACTATGGCTACACCTTC. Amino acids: CASSQRQGERNYGYTF.

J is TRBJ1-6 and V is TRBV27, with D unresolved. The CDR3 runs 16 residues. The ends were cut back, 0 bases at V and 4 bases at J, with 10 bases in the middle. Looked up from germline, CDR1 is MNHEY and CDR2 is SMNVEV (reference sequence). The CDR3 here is CASSLSMEGYNSPLHF. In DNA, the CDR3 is TGTGCCAGCAGTTTATCGATGGAGGGATATAATTCACCCCTCCACTTT.

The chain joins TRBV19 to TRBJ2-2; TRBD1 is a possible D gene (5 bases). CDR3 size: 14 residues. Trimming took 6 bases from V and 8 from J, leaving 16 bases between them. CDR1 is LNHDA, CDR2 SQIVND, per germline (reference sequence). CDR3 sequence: CASSWGAEGGELFF. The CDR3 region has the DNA TGTGCCAGTAGCTGGGGCGCCGAAGGTGGGGAGCTGTTTTTT.

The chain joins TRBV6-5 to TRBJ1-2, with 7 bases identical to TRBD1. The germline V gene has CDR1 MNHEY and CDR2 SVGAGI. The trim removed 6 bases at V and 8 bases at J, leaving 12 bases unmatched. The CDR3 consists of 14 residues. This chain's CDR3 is CASSLGQEPYGYTF. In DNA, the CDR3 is TGTGCCAGCAGCCTCGGACAGGAGCCCTACGGCTACACCTTC.

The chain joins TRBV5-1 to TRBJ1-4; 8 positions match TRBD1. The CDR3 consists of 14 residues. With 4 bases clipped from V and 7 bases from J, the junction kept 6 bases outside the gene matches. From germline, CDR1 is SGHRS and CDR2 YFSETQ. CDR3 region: CASSPGGVREKLFF. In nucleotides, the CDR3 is TGCGCCAGCAGCCCAGGGGGCGTGCGTGAAAAACTGTTTTTT.

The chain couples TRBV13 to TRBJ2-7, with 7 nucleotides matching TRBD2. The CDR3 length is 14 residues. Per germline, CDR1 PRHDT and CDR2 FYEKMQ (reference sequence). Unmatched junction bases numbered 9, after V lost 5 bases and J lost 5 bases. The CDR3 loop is CASSLQTSFHEQYF. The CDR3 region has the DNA TGTGCCAGCAGCCTCCAGACTAGCTTCCACGAGCAGTACTTC. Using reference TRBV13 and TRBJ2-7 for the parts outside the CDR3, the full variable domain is AAGVIQSPRHLIKEKRETATLKCYPIPRHDTVYWYQQGPGQDPQFLISFYEKMQSDKGSIPDRFSAQQFSDYHSELNMSSLELGDSALYFCASSLQTSFHEQYFGPGTRLTVT.

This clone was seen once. CDR3 DNA: TGTGCCAGCAGTTTACTTACAGGGTCCGGGGCCAACGTCCTGACTTTC. Its protein product is CASSLLTGSGANVLTF. The V call is TRBV28, the J call TRBJ2-6; tentative D call: TRBD1 (6 bases). Trimming cost V 2 bases and J 4 bases, with 12 bases left between them. Germline CDR1 MDHEN, CDR2 SYDVKM. The CDR3 extends over 16 amino acids.

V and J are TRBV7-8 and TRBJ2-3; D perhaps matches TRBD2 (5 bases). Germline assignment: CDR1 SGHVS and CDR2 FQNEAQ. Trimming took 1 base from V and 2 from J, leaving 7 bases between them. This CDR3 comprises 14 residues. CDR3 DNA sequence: TGTGCCAGCAGCTTAGAAGCGGCCACAGATACGCAGTATTTT. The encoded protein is CASSLEAATDTQYF.

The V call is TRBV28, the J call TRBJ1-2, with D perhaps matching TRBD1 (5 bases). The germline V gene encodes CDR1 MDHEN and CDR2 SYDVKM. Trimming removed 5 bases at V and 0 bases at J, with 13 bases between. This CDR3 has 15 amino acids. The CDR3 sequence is CASSQQGAPNYGYTF. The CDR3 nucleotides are TGTGCCAGCAGTCAGCAAGGGGCGCCTAACTATGGCTACACCTTC.

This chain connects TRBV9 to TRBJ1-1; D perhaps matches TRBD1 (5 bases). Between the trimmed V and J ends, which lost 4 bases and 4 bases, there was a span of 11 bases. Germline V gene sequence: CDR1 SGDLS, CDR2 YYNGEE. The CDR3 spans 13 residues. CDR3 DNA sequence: TGTGCCAGCAGCTCCCACGGGGGCACTGAAGCTTTCTTT. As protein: CASSSHGGTEAFF. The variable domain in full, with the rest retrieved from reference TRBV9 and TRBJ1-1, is DSGVTQTPKHLITATGQRVTLRCSPRSGDLSVYWYQQSLDQGLQFLIQYYNGEERAKGNILERFSAQQFPDLHSELNLSSLELGDSALYFCASSSHGGTEAFFGQGTRLTVV.

The CDR3 DNA reads as TGTGCCAGCAGCCCCCGGGGGGCGGGGAACACTGAAGCTTTCTTT. This gives the protein CASSPRGAGNTEAFF. This chain connects TRBV7-6 to TRBJ1-1, with D maybe TRBD1 (6 bases). CDR3 length: 15 amino acids. Germline lookup yields CDR1 SGHVS and CDR2 FNYEAQ. V was pared by 5 bases and J by 1 base, with 14 bases between.

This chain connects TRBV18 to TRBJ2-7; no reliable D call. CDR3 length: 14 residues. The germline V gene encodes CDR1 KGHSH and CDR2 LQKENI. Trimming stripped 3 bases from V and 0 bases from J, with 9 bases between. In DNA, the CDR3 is TGTGCCAGCTCACCGAACAGCGTCTCCTACGAGCAGTACTTC. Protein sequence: CASSPNSVSYEQYF.

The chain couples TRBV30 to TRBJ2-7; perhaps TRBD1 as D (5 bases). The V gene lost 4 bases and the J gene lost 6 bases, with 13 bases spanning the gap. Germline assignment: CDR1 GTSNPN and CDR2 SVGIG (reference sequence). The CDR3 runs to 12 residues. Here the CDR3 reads CAWIQGPSEQYF. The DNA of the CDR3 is TGTGCCTGGATCCAGGGTCCCTCCGAGCAGTACTTC.

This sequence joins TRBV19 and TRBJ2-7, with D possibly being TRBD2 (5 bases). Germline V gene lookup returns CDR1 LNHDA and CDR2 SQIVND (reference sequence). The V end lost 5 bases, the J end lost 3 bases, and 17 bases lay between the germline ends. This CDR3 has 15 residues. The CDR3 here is CASSSRGGNNYEQYF. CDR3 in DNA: TGTGCCAGTAGTTCACGGGGTGGCAATAACTACGAGCAGTACTTC.

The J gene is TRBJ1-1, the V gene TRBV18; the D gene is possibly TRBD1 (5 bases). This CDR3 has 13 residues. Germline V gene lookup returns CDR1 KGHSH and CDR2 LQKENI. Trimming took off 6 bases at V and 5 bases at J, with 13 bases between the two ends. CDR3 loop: CASSQGGRTEAFF. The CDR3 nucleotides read TGTGCCAGCTCCCAGGGAGGGAGGACTGAAGCTTTCTTT.

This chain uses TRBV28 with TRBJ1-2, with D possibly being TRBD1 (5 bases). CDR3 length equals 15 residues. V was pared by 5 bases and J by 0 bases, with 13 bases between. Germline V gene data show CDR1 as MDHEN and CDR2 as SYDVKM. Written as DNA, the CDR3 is TGTGCCAGCAGTCCCCCCCGAGGGGCTAACTATGGCTACACCTTC. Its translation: CASSPPRGANYGYTF.

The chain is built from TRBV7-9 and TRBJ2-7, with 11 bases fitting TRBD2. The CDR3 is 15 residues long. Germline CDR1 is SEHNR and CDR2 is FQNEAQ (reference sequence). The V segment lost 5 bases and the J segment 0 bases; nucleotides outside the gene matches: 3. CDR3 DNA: TGTGCCAGCAGCCGTACTAGCGGGAGCTCCTACGAGCAGTACTTC. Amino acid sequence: CASSRTSGSSYEQYF.

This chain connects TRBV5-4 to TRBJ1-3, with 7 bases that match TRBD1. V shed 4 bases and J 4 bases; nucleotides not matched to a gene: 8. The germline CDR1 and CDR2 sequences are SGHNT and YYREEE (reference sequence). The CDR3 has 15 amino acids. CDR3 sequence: CASSKDRASGNTIYF. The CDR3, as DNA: TGTGCCAGCAGCAAAGACAGGGCCTCGGGAAACACCATATATTTT.

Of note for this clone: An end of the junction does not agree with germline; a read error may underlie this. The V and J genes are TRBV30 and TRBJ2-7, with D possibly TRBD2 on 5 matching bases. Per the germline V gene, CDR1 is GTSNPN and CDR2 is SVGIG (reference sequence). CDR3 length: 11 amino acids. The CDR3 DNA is TGTGCCTGGAGTGTTGGTCCTCGGGGATTCTTC. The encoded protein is CAWSVGPRGFF.

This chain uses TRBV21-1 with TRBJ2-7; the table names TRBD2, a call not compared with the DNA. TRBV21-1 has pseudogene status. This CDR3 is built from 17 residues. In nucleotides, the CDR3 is TGTGCCAGCAGCACACTCATAGGGGGGGATACCCCCTACGAGCAGTACTTC. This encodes CASSTLIGGDTPYEQYF.